Listed here are 15 T cell receptor beta chains from one sample, sequenced in a study of cytomegalovirus exposure and HLA in healthy donors. Both 60 Vbeta primers and 13 Jbeta primers went into the PCR. Only in-frame clones appear in the TCRdb table, and some are missing; sequencing was by immunoSEQ multiplex PCR. Among around 130,000 clones listed, roughly four fifths were seen once. Sequencing used PBMCs. These receptors originate from a girl aged 2 to 10 in good health and CMV-seronegative.

This chain uses TRBV7-8 with TRBJ2-7; 10 bases are shared with TRBD1. Per the germline V gene, CDR1 is SGHVS and CDR2 is FQNEAQ. With 4 bases clipped from V and 2 bases from J, the junction kept 2 bases outside the gene matches. This CDR3 contains 14 residues. The CDR3 loop is CASSWGTGAYEQYF. CDR3 in DNA: TGTGCCAGCAGCTGGGGGACAGGGGCCTACGAGCAGTACTTC.

This clone appeared a few times. This chain connects TRBV7-2 to TRBJ1-1; D ambiguous. Germline CDR1 reads SGHTA; CDR2 reads FQGNSA. Between the trimmed V and J ends, which lost 5 bases and 7 bases, there was a span of 14 bases. This CDR3 has 13 amino acids. CDR3 nucleotides: TGTGCCAGCAGCCTTCCGGTCTCCCTTGAAGCTTTCTTT. It yields the protein CASSLPVSLEAFF.

The chain links TRBV9 to TRBJ1-1; 8 bases agree with TRBD1. Germline values: CDR1 SGDLS, CDR2 YYNGEE. The CDR3 is 15 residues long. Trimming removed 3 bases from V and 3 bases from J; junction bases left unmatched: 7. The CDR3 loop is CASSGPDRGHTEAFF. The DNA for the CDR3 is TGTGCCAGCAGCGGGCCCGACAGGGGTCACACTGAAGCTTTCTTT.

This clone was detected a few times. This chain links TRBV19 with TRBJ1-1, with 11 nucleotides matching TRBD1. The V and J ends lost 6 bases and 7 bases, in that order; junction bases with no gene match: 10. Germline loops: CDR1 LNHDA, CDR2 SQIVND (reference sequence). The CDR3 has 15 amino acids. CDR3 sequence reads: CASRVLGQGGGEAFF. The CDR3 DNA reads TGTGCCAGTAGAGTTTTGGGACAGGGGGGAGGTGAAGCTTTCTTT.

The gene calls are TRBV29-1 and TRBJ2-3; 11 nucleotides agree with TRBD2. CDR1 and CDR2 from the germline V gene are SQVTM and ANQGSEA. The CDR3 has 15 amino acids. V lost 7 bases to trimming and J lost 5 bases; unmatched junction nucleotides: 11. CDR3 amino acids: CSGYSGGAAGDTQYF. As DNA, the CDR3 is TGCAGCGGATATAGCGGGGGGGCCGCAGGAGATACGCAGTATTTT.

The chain has TRBV6-5 and TRBJ2-3, with D perhaps matching TRBD2 (6 bases). V shed 6 bases and J shed 3 bases, with 10 bases lying between them. CDR1 is MNHEY and CDR2 is SVGAGI in the germline V gene. This CDR3 comprises 13 residues. The CDR3 spells CASRRGGTDTQYF. CDR3 bases: TGTGCCAGCAGGCGGGGTGGGACAGATACGCAGTATTTT.

V is TRBV5-6 and J is TRBJ2-5; possible D gene TRBD2, 7 bases. Between the trimmed V and J ends, which lost 1 base and 2 bases, there was a span of 15 bases. CDR1 SGHDT and CDR2 YYEEEE come from the germline V gene. This CDR3 has 16 amino acids. CDR3 nucleotides: TGTGCCAGCAGCTTGTTGACGCGGGGGCGGCAAGAGACCCAGTACTTC. Translated, it gives CASSLLTRGRQETQYF.

This chain uses TRBV30 with TRBJ2-3; 9 nucleotides agree with TRBD2. The CDR3 runs to 14 residues. Germline CDR1 GTSNPN, CDR2 SVGIG (reference sequence). With 4 bases clipped from V and 2 bases from J, the junction kept 4 bases outside the gene matches. The CDR3 sequence is CAWTKRGDTDTQYF. CDR3 DNA: TGTGCCTGGACCAAGCGGGGGGACACAGATACGCAGTATTTT.

The rearrangement joins TRBV29-1 to TRBJ2-5; perhaps TRBD2 as D (5 bases). Germline V lookup: CDR1 SQVTM, CDR2 ANQGSEA. The CDR3 extends over 14 amino acids. The V end lost 6 bases, the J end lost 4 bases, and 18 bases lay between the germline ends. The CDR3 coding sequence is TGCAGCGTCGGCCAGAGCGGTACCTTAGAGACCCAGTACTTC. This codes for CSVGQSGTLETQYF.

The chain couples TRBV6-6 to TRBJ2-1; D gene unclear. The CDR3 consists of 13 residues. Trimming took off 6 bases at V and 5 bases at J, with 11 bases between the two ends. Germline V gene data show CDR1 as MNHNY and CDR2 as SVGAGI (reference sequence). This CDR3 reads CASSPRVNNEQFF. CDR3 nucleotides: TGTGCCAGCAGCCCACGGGTCAACAATGAGCAGTTCTTC.

This clone was seen a single time. The V gene is TRBV7-2, the J gene TRBJ2-1; no clear D. Per germline, CDR1 SGHTA and CDR2 FQGNSA. V lost 1 base, J lost 0 bases, and 7 bases lay in between. The CDR3 spans 15 residues. CDR3 amino acids: CASSLESRSYNEQFF. The CDR3 DNA is TGTGCCAGCAGCTTAGAATCCCGCTCCTACAATGAGCAGTTCTTC.

The chain joins TRBV7-2 to TRBJ2-2, with 11 bases fitting TRBD1. The V gene end was trimmed by 6 bases and the J gene end by 5 bases; junction bases not matched to a gene: 2. CDR1 is SGHTA, CDR2 FQGNSA, per germline. The CDR3 is 14 amino acids. CDR3 in DNA: TGTGCCAGCAGGGGACAGGGGGTAACCGGGGAGCTGTTTTTT. Translation: CASRGQGVTGELFF.

This sequence joins TRBV27 and TRBJ1-1, with 7 bases aligning to TRBD1. J was trimmed by 4 bases and V by 6 bases; bases with no gene match: 5. CDR3 length: 13 residues. Germline loops: CDR1 MNHEY, CDR2 SMNVEV (reference sequence). The CDR3 protein is CASRSGGPTEAFF. CDR3 sequence (DNA): TGTGCCAGCAGATCAGGGGGACCCACTGAAGCTTTCTTT.

The gene calls are TRBV4-1 and TRBJ2-7; 11 bases fit TRBD1. CDR3 length equals 16 residues. Trimming removed 1 base from V and 5 bases from J; junction bases left unmatched: 7. The germline V gene has CDR1 MGHRA and CDR2 YSYEKL. CDR3 sequence: CASSQGVPGQGDEQYF. CDR3 in DNA: TGCGCCAGCAGCCAAGGGGTCCCGGGACAGGGGGACGAGCAGTACTTC.

The chain carries TRBV6-6 and TRBJ2-7; D perhaps matches TRBD1 (7 bases). Germline CDR1 is MNHNY and CDR2 is SVGAGI (reference sequence). This CDR3 region has 14 residues. V gave up 10 bases and J gave up 0 bases, with 16 bases separating them. The CDR3 region is CATKDREDSYEQYF. DNA for the CDR3: TGTGCCACCAAAGACAGGGAGGACTCCTACGAGCAGTACTTC.